Given below is one T cell receptor beta chain in context. No antigen is known for it. In the library, individual cDNA molecules carried attached unique molecular identifiers. TCRdb reanalysed the 5' RACE reads using MiXCR and keeps one entry per CDR3 protein. Of about 40,000 distinct CDR3 sequences in the sample, about 7.4% are singletons; the top ten hold under 15%. The data stem from a study of early T cells in non-severe SARS-CoV-2 infection. Across the whole study: RNA in bulk from unsorted whole blood was sequenced, and chains were unpaired. The study's findings and limits: Reliance on VDJdb matching favored anti-spike CD8 responses; private and CD4 specificities were missed.

The germline V gene has CDR1 SNHLY and CDR2 FYNNEI. V was clipped by 9 bases and J by 10 bases; unmatched bases: 1. The CDR3 has 12 amino acids. This receptor was identified in an adult who was a healthcare worker with PCR-confirmed SARS-CoV-2 infection or an uninfected control (not recorded which). The rearrangement joins TRBV2 to TRBJ2-1, with 15 nucleotides matching TRBD2. The sample in question was whole blood, obtained at baseline. The DNA of the CDR3 is TGTGCCAGGGGACTAGCGGGGGGCGAGCAGTTCTTC. Protein product: CARGLAGGEQFF.